This T cell receptor (beta chain) comes out of a study of OX40 agonist ivuxolimab in advanced cancers. The V gene lost 6 bases and the J gene lost 0 bases, with 12 bases spanning the gap. This CDR3 contains 15 residues. From germline, CDR1 is MDHEN and CDR2 SYDVKM. The protocol was immunoSEQ multiplex PCR, while the TCRdb copy is restricted to in-frame clones and leaves out a portion. Of approximately 64,000 clones in the sample, about nine tenths were seen once. Study-level findings and limits: Dose levels from 0.1 to 3.0 mg/kg saw CD4+ and CD8+ blood T cells expand clonally by week 6. Those patients achieving a partial response at 0.1-3.0 mg/kg showed among the lowest clonal expansion.

As regards this clone: Its specificity is unknown.

This receptor was identified in an adult with an advanced solid tumor such as melanoma, head and neck, liver or kidney cancer. The chain employs TRBV28 and TRBJ1-3; D possibly corresponds to TRBD1 (6 bases). The sample consisted of CD4+ or CD8+ T cells sorted from blood, taken in a trial of the OX40 agonist ivuxolimab. As DNA, the CDR3 is TGTGCCAGCAGCGGGGGCGCCCGCTCTGGAAACACCATATATTTT. Translated: CASSGGARSGNTIYF.